The 29 T cell receptor beta chains in this list originate from one sample, sequenced in a study of metastatic and nonmetastatic thyroid tumors. TCRdb re-processed the PCR reads through MiXCR. The data hold about 40,000 clones, with around 16% observed a single time. Thyroid surgery took place with no prior treatment in any patient. The sequenced sample was blood. The source is a female donor with papillary thyroid cancer or a benign thyroid nodule (not recorded which). Some clones in this sample may be carry-over from other donors' samples.

This sequence joins TRBV11-2 and TRBJ2-1, with 7 bases matching TRBD2. The V gene end was trimmed by 1 base and the J gene end by 0 bases; junction bases not matched to a gene: 0. Germline CDR1 SGHAT, CDR2 FQNNGV. The CDR3 has 15 residues. CDR3 loop: CASSLGDYSYNEQFF. CDR3 nucleotides: TGTGCCAGCAGCTTAGGGGACTACTCCTACAATGAGCAGTTCTTC.

The table lists this clone with many counts. V and J are TRBV6-1 and TRBJ1-2; D ambiguous. Germline CDR1 is MNHNS and CDR2 is SASEGT. The CDR3 has 14 residues. Trimming left V 5 bases short and J 5 bases short, with 15 bases between. The CDR3 region is CASSRPVHGYGYTF. CDR3 nucleotides: TGTGCCAGCAGTAGACCCGTCCACGGGTATGGCTACACCTTC.

As to this clone: This could be a read error, since a much larger clone is one nucleotide away. Other DNA sequences of this sample code for an identical CDR3. This chain joins TRBV19 and TRBJ2-1; unclear D gene. Per germline, CDR1 LNHDA and CDR2 SQIVND (reference sequence). The length of the CDR3 is 14 residues. The CDR3 DNA sequence: TGTGCCAGTCTAACGCGCGTATCCTACAATGAGCAATTCTTC. Translation gives CASLTRVSYNEQFF.

This clone has only a few counts. The junction departs from germline at one end; a sequencing error may be responsible. CDR3 protein: CASIDRGRFTGELFF. The CDR3 region has the DNA TGTGCCAGCATTGACAGGGGGCGCTTCACCGGTGAGCTGTTTTTT. This rearrangement joins TRBV6-1 to TRBJ2-2; 10 bases match TRBD1. The CDR3 is 15 amino acids. Germline V lookup: CDR1 MNHNS, CDR2 SASEGT.

This clone was counted at least ten times. The V gene is TRBV6-1, the J gene TRBJ1-1, with TRBD1 identical over 10 bases. The CDR3 has 17 residues. With 5 bases clipped from V and 1 base from J, the junction kept 10 bases outside the gene matches. The germline gives CDR1 MNHNS, CDR2 SASEGT. The CDR3 nucleotides are TGTGCCAGCAGTTTTACGGGACAGGGGTTGGGGAACACTGAAGCTTTCTTT. It codes for CASSFTGQGLGNTEAFF.

This clone was recorded many times. The CDR3 sequence is CASRSNLADTQYF. The CDR3 bases are TGTGCCAGCAGATCAAATCTAGCAGATACGCAGTATTTT. The chain is built from TRBV9 and TRBJ2-3; D is undetermined. The CDR3 consists of 13 residues. The V end lost 5 bases, the J end lost 4 bases, and 11 bases lay between the germline ends. Germline V gives CDR1 SGDLS, CDR2 YYNGEE.

This clone was counted at least ten times. This chain uses TRBV29-1 with TRBJ2-7; either TRBD1 or TRBD2 may fit D (5 bases each). CDR3 length equals 11 residues. The germline V gene has CDR1 SQVTM and CDR2 ANQGSEA. Trimming cost V 7 bases and J 3 bases, with 10 bases left between them. CDR3 bases: TGCAGCGCTGGGGCGGGCTACGAGCAGTACTTC. It encodes CSAGAGYEQYF.

This clone was counted many times. The chain carries TRBV19 and TRBJ1-6; 9 bases agree with TRBD1. With V trimmed by 5 bases and J by 10 bases, 12 bases remained unmatched. The CDR3 has 16 amino acids. CDR1 and CDR2 from the germline V gene are LNHDA and SQIVND (reference sequence). The CDR3 coding sequence is TGTGCCAGTAGTTTAATCCAGGACAGGGGCAAATCACCCCTCCACTTT. Protein: CASSLIQDRGKSPLHF.

This clone came up many times. The chain links TRBV9 to TRBJ1-6; possibly TRBD1 for D (5 bases). The CDR3 contains 14 residues. CDR1 is SGDLS and CDR2 is YYNGEE in the germline V gene. V was pared by 4 bases and J by 5 bases, with 10 bases between. The CDR3 sequence: CASSPDTNNSPLHF. The CDR3 DNA reads as TGTGCCAGCAGCCCGGACACAAATAATTCACCCCTCCACTTT.

This clone is labeled medium-sized (0.01 to 0.1%). The chain uses TRBV30 and TRBJ1-1; D is unclear. The V gene's germline CDR1 is GTSNPN and CDR2 SVGIG (reference sequence). CDR3 length: 12 amino acids. V lost 3 bases and J 3 bases, leaving 8 bases between the germline ends. CDR3 amino acids: CAWSPVHTEAFF. As DNA, the CDR3 is TGTGCCTGGAGCCCGGTGCACACTGAAGCTTTCTTT. Together with reference TRBV30 and TRBJ1-1, the CDR3 gives the full variable domain: SQTIHQWPATLVQPVGSPLSLECTVEGTSNPNLYWYRQAAGRGLQLLFYSVGIGQISSEVPQNLSASRPQDRQFILSSKKLLLSDSGFYLCAWSPVHTEAFFGQGTRLTVV.

Worth noting for this clone: A much larger clone sits a single nucleotide away, making a read error possible. This rearrangement joins TRBV14 to TRBJ2-4; 8 bases agree with TRBD2. Looked up from germline, CDR1 is SGHDN and CDR2 is FVKESK. The CDR3 has 14 amino acids. The CDR3 DNA is TGTGCCAGCAGCTCCGCGACTAGCGTGAGAAGTTGGGACTTC. Its translation is CASSSATSVRSWDF.

With regard to this clone: The junction differs from germline at one of its ends, possibly a read error. V usage is TRBV7-8 and J usage is TRBJ1-2; tentatively, D is TRBD1 (6 bases). Germline CDR1 reads SGHVS; CDR2 reads FQNEAQ. The CDR3 has 13 amino acids. CDR3 bases: TGTGCCAGCTCGGGGGGCTCTAACTGTGGCTACACCTTC. It is translated as CASSGGSNCGYTF. The full variable domain, completed using reference TRBV7-8 and TRBJ1-2, is GAGVSQSPRYKVAKRGQDVALRCDPISGHVSLFWYQQALGQGPEFLTYFQNEAQLDKSGLPSDRFFAERPEGSVSTLKIQRTQQEDSAVYLCASSGGSNCGYTFGSGTRLTVV.

This clone was picked up many times. CDR3 residues: CASSHGQKITDTQYF. The DNA for the CDR3 is TGCGCCAGCAGCCATGGACAGAAGATCACAGATACGCAGTATTTT. This sequence joins TRBV4-1 and TRBJ2-3, with TRBD1 as a possible D gene (6 bases). Trimming shortened V by 3 bases and J by 2 bases, and 12 bases separated the two germline ends. CDR3 size: 15 residues. Germline-derived CDR1 and CDR2 are MGHRA and YSYEKL.

This clone has only a few counts. This chain joins TRBV30 and TRBJ2-7; 8 bases fit TRBD2. Germline CDR1 is GTSNPN and CDR2 is SVGIG (reference sequence). The CDR3 extends over 16 amino acids. V lost 8 bases to trimming and J lost 3 bases; unmatched junction nucleotides: 18. As DNA, the CDR3 is TGTGCCGGACAAGGGACTAGAGGGGGGCTCGACTACGAGCAGTACTTC. Its translation: CAGQGTRGGLDYEQYF.

Many counts were recorded for this clone. V usage is TRBV9 and J usage is TRBJ2-2; 7 nucleotides align to TRBD1. The V gene end was trimmed by 0 bases and the J gene end by 4 bases; junction bases not matched to a gene: 6. This CDR3 has 16 residues. Germline CDR1 reads SGDLS; CDR2 reads YYNGEE. The CDR3 region is CASSVEAGGSTGELFF. The CDR3 DNA reads as TGTGCCAGCAGCGTAGAAGCAGGGGGATCCACCGGGGAGCTGTTTTTT.

This clone has a count of ten or more. In the same sample, other DNA sequences code for this CDR3. This rearrangement joins TRBV12-3 or TRBV12-4 to TRBJ1-1; no clear D gene. V was trimmed by 1 base and J by 6 bases, leaving 6 bases between them. The CDR3 contains 12 residues. The CDR3 here is CASSLGRAEAFF. CDR3 sequence (DNA): TGTGCCAGCAGTTTAGGACGAGCTGAAGCTTTCTTT.

This clone was seen at least ten times. The V gene is TRBV11-1, the J gene TRBJ2-3; D remains ambiguous. The V and J ends lost 2 bases and 2 bases respectively, with 11 bases between them. From germline, CDR1 is SGHAT and CDR2 FQDESV (reference sequence). There are 15 residues in the CDR3. CDR3 DNA: TGTGCCAGCAGCTTATTGGACGGTTACACAGATACGCAGTATTTT. It yields the protein CASSLLDGYTDTQYF.

This clone has ten or more counts. V and J are TRBV6-1 and TRBJ1-1; D gene ambiguous. This CDR3 region has 14 residues. Between the trimmed V and J ends, which lost 2 bases and 7 bases, there was a span of 14 bases. Germline loops: CDR1 MNHNS, CDR2 SASEGT. This CDR3 reads CASSEYRGMGEAFF. Here the CDR3 DNA reads TGTGCCAGCAGTGAATATCGAGGGATGGGTGAAGCTTTCTTT.

The rearrangement links TRBV7-2 to TRBJ2-7; D not resolved. The CDR3 consists of 12 residues. The germline V gene has CDR1 SGHTA and CDR2 FQGNSA. V was clipped by 6 bases and J by 0 bases, with 6 bases between them. The CDR3 region is CASRSHSYEQYF. The CDR3 DNA sequence: TGTGCCAGCAGGAGCCACTCCTACGAGCAGTACTTC.

Judged by abundance, this clone is medium-sized. The rearrangement links TRBV28 to TRBJ2-7; D unresolved. In germline, CDR1 is MDHEN, CDR2 SYDVKM. The CDR3 is made up of 12 amino acids. V lost 5 bases and J lost 6, with 11 bases in between. In DNA, the CDR3 is TGTGCCAGCAGTCCCTGGATAGTCGAGCAGTACTTC. Translated, it gives CASSPWIVEQYF.

This clone was seen at least ten times. This chain uses TRBV11-2 with TRBJ1-2; D possibly corresponds to TRBD1 (5 bases). Trimming pared 6 bases from V and 4 bases from J, leaving 15 bases between. Germline CDR1 and CDR2: SGHAT and FQNNGV. The CDR3 contains 14 residues. For the CDR3, the DNA is TGTGCCAGCAGATCATTCCAGGGTATCTATGGCTACACCTTC. As protein: CASRSFQGIYGYTF.

This clone has ten or more counts. The chain couples TRBV20-1 to TRBJ1-6; possible D gene TRBD1, 6 bases. CDR1 and CDR2 (germline): DFQATT, SNEGSKA (reference sequence). The CDR3 contains 13 residues. V dropped 5 bases and J dropped 4 bases, with 9 bases sitting between them. CDR3 coding DNA: TGCAGTGCTGAGGACAGATATAATTCACCCCTCCACTTT. Translating it yields CSAEDRYNSPLHF.

This clone came up many times. The chain links TRBV28 to TRBJ2-3, with 7 bases identical to TRBD1. Trimming took 4 bases from V and 0 from J; bases not matched to a gene: 7. Germline-derived CDR1 and CDR2 are MDHEN and SYDVKM. This CDR3 spans 16 amino acids. The CDR3 loop is CASSSIGTASTDTQYF. DNA of the CDR3: TGTGCCAGCAGTTCCATAGGGACAGCTAGCACAGATACGCAGTATTTT. The whole variable domain, remainder taken from reference TRBV28 and TRBJ2-3, is DVKVTQSSRYLVKRTGEKVFLECVQDMDHENMFWYRQDPGLGLRLIYFSYDVKMKEKGDIPEGYSVSREKKERFSLILESASTNQTSMYLCASSSIGTASTDTQYFGPGTRLTVL.

The sample holds many counts of this clone. The chain recombines TRBV10-2 with TRBJ2-7, with D hard to call. CDR3 length equals 12 residues. Germline assignment: CDR1 WSHSY and CDR2 SAAADI. The germline V and J ends were trimmed by 2 bases and 4 bases, with 6 bases remaining between them. The CDR3 protein is CASSETEYEQYF. CDR3 in DNA: TGCGCCAGCAGTGAGACCGAGTACGAGCAGTACTTC.

On this clone itself: Without the conserved terminal phenylalanine or tryptophan, this CDR3 likely stems from a read error. V usage is TRBV7-3 and J usage is TRBJ2-7; D is unresolved. The V and J ends lost 5 bases and 4 bases respectively, with 9 bases between them. This CDR3 comprises 12 residues. Per the germline V gene, CDR1 is SGHTA and CDR2 is FQGTGA. CDR3 DNA sequence: TGTGCCAGCAGCCAGGACGGTTACGAGCAGTACTTA. Amino acid sequence: CASSQDGYEQYL.

This clone was observed at least ten times. This chain uses TRBV9 with TRBJ2-5; 7 nucleotides line up with TRBD1. Per germline, CDR1 SGDLS and CDR2 YYNGEE. CDR3 length: 13 amino acids. With 3 bases clipped from V and 5 bases from J, the junction kept 4 bases outside the gene matches. The CDR3 reads CASSAGGAETQYF. The CDR3 DNA is TGTGCCAGCAGCGCAGGGGGAGCCGAGACCCAGTACTTC. Filled out from reference TRBV9 and TRBJ2-5, the complete variable domain reads DSGVTQTPKHLITATGQRVTLRCSPRSGDLSVYWYQQSLDQGLQFLIQYYNGEERAKGNILERFSAQQFPDLHSELNLSSLELGDSALYFCASSAGGAETQYFGPGTRLLVL.

This clone was picked up many times. V gene TRBV5-6 combines with J gene TRBJ1-1; D is unresolved. Trimming removed 3 bases from V and 1 base from J, with 13 bases in between. The CDR3 runs to 15 residues. Germline V gives CDR1 SGHDT, CDR2 YYEEEE. The CDR3 loop is CASSSEATANTEAFF. CDR3 nucleotides: TGTGCCAGCAGCTCCGAGGCAACGGCGAACACTGAAGCTTTCTTT.

This clone showed up many times. The J gene is TRBJ2-1, the V gene TRBV12-3 or TRBV12-4, with D perhaps TRBD2 (7 bases). Trimming took off 8 bases at V and 7 bases at J, with 9 bases between the two ends. The CDR3 runs to 11 residues. Here the CDR3 reads CASGGANEQFF. In DNA, the CDR3 is TGTGCCAGCGGGGGGGCGAATGAGCAGTTCTTC.

The rearrangement links TRBV4-1 to TRBJ1-1; maybe TRBD1 (5 bases). The length of the CDR3 is 20 residues. V was pared by 7 bases and J by 4 bases, with 34 bases between. Germline lookup yields CDR1 MGHRA and CDR2 YSYEKL. CDR3: CASIPGVVRRGRGIGTEAFF. CDR3 bases: TGCGCCAGCATACCGGGGGTAGTCAGGAGGGGACGAGGGATTGGCACTGAAGCTTTCTTT.